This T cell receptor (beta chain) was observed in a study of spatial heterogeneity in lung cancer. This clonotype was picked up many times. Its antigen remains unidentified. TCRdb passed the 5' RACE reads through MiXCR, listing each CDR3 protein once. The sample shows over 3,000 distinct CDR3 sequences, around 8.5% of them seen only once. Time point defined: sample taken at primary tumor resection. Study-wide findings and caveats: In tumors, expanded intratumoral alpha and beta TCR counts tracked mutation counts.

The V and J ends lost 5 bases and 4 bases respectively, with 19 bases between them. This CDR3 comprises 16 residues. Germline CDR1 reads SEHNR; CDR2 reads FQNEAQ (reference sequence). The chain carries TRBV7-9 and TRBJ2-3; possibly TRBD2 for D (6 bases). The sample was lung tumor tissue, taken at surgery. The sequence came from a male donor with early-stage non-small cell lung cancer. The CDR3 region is CASSTPPRGTADTQYF. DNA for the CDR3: TGTGCCAGCAGCACGCCCCCTCGGGGGACCGCAGATACGCAGTATTTT.